This T cell receptor beta chain was obtained from a study of Ad26.COV2.S vaccination and SARS-CoV-2 variants. At the level of the study: As a participant in COV1001, the donor was in the Ad26.COV2.S trial arm.

Germline V gene sequence: CDR1 MDHEN, CDR2 SYDVKM. V dropped 5 bases and J dropped 5 bases, with 25 bases sitting between them. CDR3 length equals 18 residues. Specified treatment: some 20 received Ad26.COV2.S at low or high dose, single or two shots; roughly five received placebo; per-sample allocation not given. Sampling occurred on day 63 after the first vaccine or placebo injection. An adult donor aged 18-55 years was enrolled in Boston. Study-wide results and limits: While placebo recipients had lower spike-specific TCR breadth, vaccine recipients had more.

The table came from immunoSEQ multiplex PCR; TCRdb's copy has only in-frame clones and leaves some out. Counted here are about 350,000 clones, more than 85% occurring once; the ten biggest clones make up roughly 5%. Comments on this clone: Antigen: not known.

The rearrangement links TRBV28 to TRBJ1-5; tentative D call: TRBD1 (5 bases). Here the sequenced sample was peripheral blood, taken in a trial of Ad26.COV2.S vaccine versus placebo. This receptor was obtained from a person aged 18 to 59 who received the Ad26.COV2.S COVID-19 vaccine or a placebo. The DNA of the CDR3 is TGTGCCAGCAGTGTAACGATCTCCGGGACTTTCAGCTATCAGCCCCAGCATTTT. Residues: CASSVTISGTFSYQPQHF.